This T cell receptor beta chain derives from a study of vaccination effects on CD4 cells after COVID-19. About the research overall: The post-vaccine samples were taken, at the median, 72 days after the second dose. Regarding the study as a whole: Late post-vaccination samples showed marked contraction of infection- and vaccine-induced clones.

Here immunoSEQ multiplex PCR was the method, and the copy in TCRdb shows in-frame clones only, minus some. The sample lists 30,000 or so clones; 72% were seen once. Per germline, CDR1 SNHLY and CDR2 FYNNEI. Trimming left V 3 bases short and J 0 bases short, with 15 bases between. The CDR3 has 16 residues. For this clone: Its specificity is not known.

Under the ViraFEST assay, PBMC were stimulated with viral peptide pools so that antigen-specific CD4+ T cells expanded. Sequencing was performed afterwards. Following culture for approximately ten days, CD4+ T cells were isolated. Either the BNT162b2 or mRNA-1273 vaccine was given to participants in two doses. Having tested negative for nucleocapsid antibodies, the vaccine recipients showed no prior SARS-CoV-2 infection. Each well held approximately 2.2 million PBMC cultured with around 9 ug/ml peptides and roughly 11 IU/ml IL-2. V and J are TRBV2 and TRBJ2-7; D is possibly TRBD1 (6 bases). This specimen consisted of CD4+ T cells from PBMCs cultured with HCoV-229E spike peptides, obtained after COVID-19 vaccination. The clonotype comes from a human donor who received a COVID-19 vaccine. The CDR3 reads CASSDPGADSSYEQYF. Written as DNA, the CDR3 is TGTGCCAGCAGTGACCCCGGGGCGGACAGCTCCTACGAGCAGTACTTC.